This TCR beta chain derives from a study of cytomegalovirus exposure and HLA in healthy donors. Every donor was a healthy person donating bone marrow. Remarks on this clone: Its antigen remains unknown.

Study-wide points: Analyzed later, association rates of TCRs varied across HLA loci, with DRB1 most and HLA-C fewest. TCR beta chain V- and J-gene trimming was linked, in a later analysis, to a missense variant in DCLRE1C.

The PCR ran on 60 Vbeta and 13 Jbeta primers. Generated by immunoSEQ multiplex PCR, the TCRdb table keeps only in-frame clones and is missing some. This table has about 130,000 clones, roughly 76% appearing once. Germline lookup yields CDR1 SGHRS and CDR2 YFSETQ. V shed 3 bases and J 1 base; nucleotides not matched to a gene: 7. The CDR3 is 16 residues long. Material for sequencing was PBMCs. V is TRBV5-1 and J is TRBJ1-1; 9 bases align to TRBD1. The TCR was taken from a woman in her forties or fifties in good health and CMV-seronegative. The CDR3 DNA is TGCGCCAGCAGCTCCCCGGACAGGGGATCGAACACTGAAGCTTTCTTT. Translated: CASSSPDRGSNTEAFF.